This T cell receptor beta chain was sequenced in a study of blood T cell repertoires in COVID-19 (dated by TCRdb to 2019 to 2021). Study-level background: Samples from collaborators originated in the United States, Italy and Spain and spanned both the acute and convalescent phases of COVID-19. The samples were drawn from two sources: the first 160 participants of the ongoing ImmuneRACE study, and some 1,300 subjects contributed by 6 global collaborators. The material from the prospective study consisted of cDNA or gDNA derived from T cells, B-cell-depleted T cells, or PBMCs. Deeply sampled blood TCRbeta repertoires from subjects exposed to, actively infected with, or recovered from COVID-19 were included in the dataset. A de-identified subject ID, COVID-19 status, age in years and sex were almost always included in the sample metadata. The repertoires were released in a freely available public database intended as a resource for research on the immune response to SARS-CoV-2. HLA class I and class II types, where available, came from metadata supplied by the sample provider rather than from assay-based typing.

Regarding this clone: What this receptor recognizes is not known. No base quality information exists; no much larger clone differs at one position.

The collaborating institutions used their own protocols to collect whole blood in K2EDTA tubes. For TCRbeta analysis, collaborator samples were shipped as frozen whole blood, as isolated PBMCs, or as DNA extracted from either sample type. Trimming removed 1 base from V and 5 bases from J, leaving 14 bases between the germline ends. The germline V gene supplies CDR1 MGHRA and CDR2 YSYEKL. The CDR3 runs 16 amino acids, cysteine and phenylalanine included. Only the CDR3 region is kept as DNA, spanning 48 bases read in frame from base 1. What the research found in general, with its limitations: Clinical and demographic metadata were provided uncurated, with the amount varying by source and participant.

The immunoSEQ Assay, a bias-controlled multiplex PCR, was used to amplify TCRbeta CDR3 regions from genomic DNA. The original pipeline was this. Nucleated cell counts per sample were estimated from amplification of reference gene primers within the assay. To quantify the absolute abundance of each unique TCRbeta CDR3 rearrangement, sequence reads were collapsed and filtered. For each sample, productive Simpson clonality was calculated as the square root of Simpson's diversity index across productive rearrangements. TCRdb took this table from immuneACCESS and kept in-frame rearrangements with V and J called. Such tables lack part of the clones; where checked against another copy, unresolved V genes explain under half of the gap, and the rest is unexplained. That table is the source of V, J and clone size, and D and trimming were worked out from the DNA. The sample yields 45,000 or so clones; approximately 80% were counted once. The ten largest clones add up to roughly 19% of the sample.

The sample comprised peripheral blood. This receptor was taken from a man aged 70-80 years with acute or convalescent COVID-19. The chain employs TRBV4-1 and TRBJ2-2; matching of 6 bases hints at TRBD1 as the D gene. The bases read TGCGCCAGCAGCCAAGTCGCGGCAGGGACAACCGGGGAGCTGTTTTTT. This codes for CASSQVAAGTTGELFF.